This T cell receptor (beta chain) was found in a study of blood T cell dynamics during melanoma immunotherapy. The wider study: Metastatic melanoma patients received first-line pembrolizumab or nivolumab plus ipilimumab. Study findings and constraints: Immune-effector CD8+ cells best matched cell-free DNA CDR3 sequences and were most clonal. Clones driving repertoire changes may be melanoma-specific or general immune activation.

This clone has more than one count but fewer than ten. Its target is unknown. Trimming left V 4 bases short and J 8 bases short, with 12 bases between. CDR3 length: 13 amino acids. The germline CDR1 and CDR2 sequences are MNHNY and SVGAGI (reference sequence). Libraries were prepared by immunoSEQ multiplex PCR; TCRdb keeps only in-frame clonotypes and omits some of them. Of 1,600 or so clones in the sample, approximately 71% were seen once. The time point: pre-treatment baseline. TIE cells were CD3+ CD4- CD8+ CD45RA- CD45RO-high CD27- CCR7- memory T cells. Sampling occurred pretreatment (T0) and at week 3 (W3), after cycle one of checkpoint blockade. Apart from a couple of fast progressors, RECIST 1.1 response was judged 12 weeks post-infusion.

The J gene is TRBJ1-5, the V gene TRBV6-6, with D hard to call. The sequences come from CD8+ T cells from blood, collected from a patient treated with checkpoint blockade. The sequence came from a human donor with melanoma. The CDR3 is CASSWTGSKPQHF. The DNA for the CDR3 is TGTGCCAGCAGTTGGACGGGAAGTAAGCCCCAGCATTTT.